The 22 T cell receptor beta chains below were found in one sample sequenced in a study of cytomegalovirus exposure and HLA in healthy donors. Amplification used 60 Vbeta primers and 13 Jbeta primers. Sequenced by immunoSEQ multiplex PCR; TCRdb stores in-frame clones only, minus some. The profile covers 140,000 or so clones, with 84% appearing a single time and about 2.5% taken by the ten largest. Specimen: PBMCs. The receptors shown here come from a boy younger than 10 in good health and CMV-seronegative.

This chain joins TRBV11-3 and TRBJ2-7; 8 bases agree with TRBD2. Germline CDR1 reads SGHNT; CDR2 reads YENEEA. Trimming removed 3 bases from V and 2 bases from J; junction bases left unmatched: 21. The CDR3 is 20 amino acids. The CDR3: CASSFSGLTGAGTSTYEQYF. CDR3 nucleotides: TGTGCCAGCAGCTTTTCTGGCCTCACCGGCGCCGGGACTAGTACCTACGAGCAGTACTTC.

CDR3 sequence (DNA): TGCAGCGTTGTTGCAGGGGGCGAAATTGAAGCTTTCTTT. This gives the protein CSVVAGGEIEAFF. The chain couples TRBV29-1 to TRBJ1-1, with 8 bases aligning to TRBD1. The germline V gene encodes CDR1 SQVTM and CDR2 ANQGSEA. Trimming cost V 4 bases and J 7 bases; bases outside gene matches: 8. The CDR3 extends over 13 amino acids.

The chain links TRBV5-4 to TRBJ2-3; a weak D match, TRBD2 (5 bases). This CDR3 contains 17 residues. Trimming stripped 2 bases from V and 1 base from J, with 17 bases between. Per the germline V gene, CDR1 is SGHNT and CDR2 is YYREEE (reference sequence). In DNA form, the CDR3 reads TGTGCCAGCAGCTTCTCCGCGGACTTCCTTCGCACAGATACGCAGTATTTT. Translated, it gives CASSFSADFLRTDTQYF.

The genes are TRBV4-1 and TRBJ1-2; TRBD1 matches at 9 bases. The length of the CDR3 is 18 residues. V was pared by 0 bases and J by 5 bases, with 13 bases of the junction left unmatched. Germline values: CDR1 MGHRA, CDR2 YSYEKL. The DNA for the CDR3 is TGCGCCAGCAGCCAAGAACAAAATAGCCGGGACAGGGCATATGGCTACACCTTC. Amino acids: CASSQEQNSRDRAYGYTF.

V usage is TRBV5-1 and J usage is TRBJ2-3; TRBD2 matches 7 bases. Per the germline V gene, CDR1 is SGHRS and CDR2 is YFSETQ. With V trimmed by 4 bases and J by 2 bases, 10 bases remained unmatched. The length of the CDR3 is 16 residues. CDR3 nucleotide sequence: TGCGCCAGCAGCAACTTAAGACTAGCTGACACAGATACGCAGTATTTT. Its translation is CASSNLRLADTDTQYF.

The chain combines TRBV6-1 with TRBJ2-7, with a tentative D call TRBD1 (6 bases). This CDR3 is 14 amino acids long. V was shortened by 1 base and J by 7 bases, with 14 bases between the two germline ends. Germline CDR1 MNHNS, CDR2 SASEGT. The DNA for the CDR3 is TGTGCCAGCAGTGAAGGGGTCAGGGGCCTAGAGCAGTACTTC. The encoded protein is CASSEGVRGLEQYF.

In its sample, this clone was seen once. The chain joins TRBV11-2 to TRBJ2-7, with 10 bases identical to TRBD2. The CDR3 runs to 14 residues. The junction had 4 bases not matched to a gene; V was cut back by 5 bases and J by 3 bases. Germline CDR1 and CDR2: SGHAT and FQNNGV. CDR3 loop: CASSVGLAHYEQYF. The DNA of the CDR3 is TGTGCCAGCAGCGTGGGACTAGCGCACTACGAGCAGTACTTC.

The rearrangement joins TRBV7-9 to TRBJ1-3; perhaps TRBD1 as D (5 bases). The V end was cut by 7 bases, the J end by 7 bases, with 29 bases between. Germline CDR1 and CDR2: SEHNR and FQNEAQ (reference sequence). The CDR3 totals 18 residues. The CDR3 bases are TGTGCCAGCACAGTCTTTGTCAGGGAAAGAGTGGGGCTCAACACCATATATTTT. Its protein product is CASTVFVRERVGLNTIYF.

This clone was detected only a few times. The chain combines TRBV19 with TRBJ1-5; no definite D call. Germline V gene sequence: CDR1 LNHDA, CDR2 SQIVND (reference sequence). The length of the CDR3 is 15 residues. V was trimmed by 7 bases and J by 5 bases, leaving 18 bases between them. For the CDR3, the DNA is TGTGCCAGTAATGCCTGGAGGATGGGTGATCAGCCCCAGCATTTT. Its translation is CASNAWRMGDQPQHF.

The rearrangement uses TRBV6-6 and TRBJ2-1; the match to TRBD1 covers 8 bases. The V and J ends lost 5 bases and 8 bases, in that order; junction bases with no gene match: 11. The CDR3 has 15 residues. Per germline, CDR1 MNHNY and CDR2 SVGAGI (reference sequence). CDR3 residues: CASSKSGGGVYEQFF. The CDR3 coding sequence is TGTGCCAGCAGTAAGTCAGGGGGCGGAGTATATGAGCAGTTCTTC.

The rearrangement uses TRBV7-9 and TRBJ2-1; TRBD2 matches 7 bases. Trimming at V came to 3 bases and at J to 4 bases, leaving 9 bases not matched to a gene. Looked up from germline, CDR1 is SEHNR and CDR2 is FQNEAQ (reference sequence). The CDR3 is made up of 16 amino acids. CDR3 DNA: TGTGCCAGCAGCTTGCGGGGTGCGGGAGTTTACAATGAGCAGTTCTTC. Encoded protein: CASSLRGAGVYNEQFF. The complete variable domain, with remaining parts taken from reference TRBV7-9 and TRBJ2-1, reads DTGVSQNPRHKITKRGQNVTFRCDPISEHNRLYWYRQTLGQGPEFLTYFQNEAQLEKSRLLSDRFSAERPKGSFSTLEIQRTEQGDSAMYLCASSLRGAGVYNEQFFGPGTRLTVL.

This sequence joins TRBV10-3 and TRBJ1-2; TRBD1 aligns across 7 bases. The germline V gene encodes CDR1 ENHRY and CDR2 SYGVKD. The CDR3 runs to 14 residues. V dropped 5 bases and J dropped 4; count of bases not matched to a gene: 7. The CDR3 DNA reads as TGTGCCATCAGTCCTGGGACAGACATCTATGGCTACACCTTC. This codes for CAISPGTDIYGYTF.

This clone was detected once. The chain uses TRBV9 and TRBJ2-3, with a weak D call TRBD2 (6 bases). This CDR3 has 16 amino acids. Germline CDR1 is SGDLS and CDR2 is YYNGEE. The V end was cut by 3 bases, the J end by 7 bases, with 21 bases between. In DNA, the CDR3 is TGTGCCAGCAGCGCCGCTGGGGCGGGAATCTCTAATACGCAGTATTTT. Amino acid sequence: CASSAAGAGISNTQYF.

This chain joins TRBV5-6 and TRBJ2-5; 9 nucleotides match TRBD2. The CDR3 sequence is 14 residues long. Germline values: CDR1 SGHDT, CDR2 YYEEEE. The junction had 3 bases not matched to a gene; V was cut back by 1 base and J by 5 bases. For the CDR3, the DNA is TGTGCCAGCAGCTTGCCAGCGGGGGGTGAGACCCAGTACTTC. Encoded protein: CASSLPAGGETQYF.

The chain is built from TRBV4-2 and TRBJ2-1; TRBD2 matches at 9 bases. In germline, CDR1 is LGHNA, CDR2 YNFKEQ. The CDR3 is 21 residues long. J gave up 5 bases and V 0 bases, and 20 bases lay outside the gene matches. This chain's CDR3 is CASSQDRAGGSDYRTDNEQFF. The CDR3 nucleotides read TGTGCCAGCAGCCAAGATAGGGCGGGAGGGTCGGACTACCGAACTGACAATGAGCAGTTCTTC.

This rearrangement joins TRBV2 to TRBJ1-2, with TRBD1 matching 10 bases. Losses at the gene ends were 0 bases for V and 7 bases for J; bases not matched to a gene: 8. The CDR3 length is 16 residues. From germline, CDR1 is SNHLY and CDR2 FYNNEI. CDR3 region: CASSEAPPGQGFGYTF. CDR3 in DNA: TGTGCCAGCAGTGAAGCGCCTCCGGGACAGGGGTTTGGCTACACCTTC.

J is TRBJ2-7 and V is TRBV6-4; 15 positions agree with TRBD2. Trimming took 2 bases from V and 3 from J; bases not matched to a gene: 11. This CDR3 comprises 19 residues. Germline CDR1 and CDR2: MRHNA and SNTAGT. The CDR3 spells CASSDPRTSGGALFYEQYF. The CDR3 DNA reads as TGTGCCAGCAGTGACCCGCGGACTAGCGGGGGGGCTCTTTTCTACGAGCAGTACTTC.

The chain is built from TRBV19 and TRBJ2-5; 7 bases are shared with TRBD1. The J segment lost 4 bases and the V segment lost 9 bases, leaving 2 bases of the junction unmatched. CDR3 length: 11 amino acids. Looked up from germline, CDR1 is LNHDA and CDR2 is SQIVND (reference sequence). DNA of the CDR3: TGTGCCAGCCGACAGGGAGAGACCCAGTACTTC. Its translation: CASRQGETQYF. The whole variable domain, remainder taken from reference TRBV19 and TRBJ2-5, is DGGITQSPKYLFRKEGQNVTLSCEQNLNHDAMYWYRQDPGQGLRLIYYSQIVNDFQKGDIAEGYSVSREKKESFPLTVTSAQKNPTAFYLCASRQGETQYFGPGTRLLVL.

This sequence joins TRBV19 and TRBJ1-5; D is undetermined. Trimming pared 1 base from V and 5 bases from J, leaving 6 bases between. CDR3 size: 13 residues. Germline CDR1 LNHDA, CDR2 SQIVND (reference sequence). CDR3: CASSIGSDQPQHF. CDR3 DNA sequence: TGTGCCAGTAGTATAGGTTCAGATCAGCCCCAGCATTTT.

This chain links TRBV5-1 with TRBJ1-2; 11 bases match TRBD1. Germline loops: CDR1 SGHRS, CDR2 YFSETQ. There are 16 residues in the CDR3. V lost 4 bases, J lost 1 base, and 6 bases stayed unmatched. CDR3 residues: CASSLSGTGGNYGYTF. CDR3 coding DNA: TGCGCCAGCAGCCTCTCCGGGACAGGGGGTAACTATGGCTACACCTTC.

The chain is built from TRBV7-9 and TRBJ2-5; the match to TRBD1 covers 8 bases. This CDR3 region has 15 residues. Trimming at V came to 4 bases and at J to 4 bases, leaving 8 bases not matched to a gene. CDR1 is SEHNR, CDR2 FQNEAQ, per germline (reference sequence). This CDR3 reads CASSYYRTGRETQYF. Here the CDR3 DNA reads TGTGCCAGCAGCTATTACCGGACAGGGCGAGAGACCCAGTACTTC.

The genes are TRBV7-2 and TRBJ1-2; D is undetermined. Germline V lookup: CDR1 SGHTA, CDR2 FQGNSA. CDR3 length: 13 residues. V shed 0 bases and J shed 8 bases, with 10 bases lying between them. CDR3: CASSLAYGEGYTF. As DNA, the CDR3 is TGTGCCAGCAGCTTAGCGTATGGTGAGGGCTACACCTTC.